One and the same sample provided the 13 T cell receptor beta chains below, sequenced in a study of blood T cell repertoires in COVID-19 (dated by TCRdb to about 2020). The library came from the immunoSEQ multiplex PCR assay. The immuneACCESS repertoire file appears here via TCRdb, limited to in-frame rearrangements. These files lack a portion of the clones; in checked studies, under half of the deficit traces to unresolved V genes, and the cause of the others is not known. The sample contains 250,000 to 350,000 clones, 88% of them found a single time. Around 1% of the sample comes from the top ten. Sample: PBMCs or T cells enriched from blood (not recorded which). The receptors stem from a woman in her twenties or thirties who had recovered from COVID-19.

This chain uses TRBV7-2 with TRBJ2-1; D remains ambiguous. The CDR3 runs 14 residues. Trimming took off 3 bases at V and 7 bases at J, with 13 bases between the two ends. Germline V gene sequence: CDR1 SGHTA, CDR2 FQGNSA. CDR3 region: CASSFLMARNEQFF. The CDR3 bases are TGTGCCAGCAGCTTCTTAATGGCGCGGAATGAGCAGTTCTTC.

The chain links TRBV7-9 to TRBJ2-1; 7 nucleotides agree with TRBD1. The V gene's germline CDR1 is SEHNR and CDR2 FQNEAQ (reference sequence). The CDR3 totals 13 residues. The trim removed 5 bases at V and 6 bases at J, leaving 4 bases unmatched. The CDR3 loop reads CASSRAGGNEQFF. DNA for the CDR3: TGTGCCAGCAGCCGAGCAGGGGGCAATGAGCAGTTCTTC.

The chain recombines TRBV9 with TRBJ2-5; D is unresolved. The V and J ends lost 4 bases and 1 base respectively, with 17 bases between them. This CDR3 spans 16 amino acids. The germline V gene encodes CDR1 SGDLS and CDR2 YYNGEE. This CDR3 reads CASSTPALGSQETQYF. The DNA of the CDR3 is TGTGCCAGCAGCACCCCAGCCCTAGGCTCCCAAGAGACCCAGTACTTC.

The V gene is TRBV29-1, the J gene TRBJ2-7; D might be TRBD1 (6 bases). V shed 4 bases and J shed 3 bases, with 13 bases lying between them. CDR1 and CDR2 (germline): SQVTM, ANQGSEA. The CDR3 length is 13 residues. The CDR3 loop is CSVVSGVHYEQYF. In nucleotides, the CDR3 is TGCAGCGTTGTCTCAGGGGTCCACTACGAGCAGTACTTC.

Only a few counts were recorded for this clone. The chain has TRBV5-1 and TRBJ2-1; 7 nucleotides match TRBD2. With V trimmed by 3 bases and J by 7 bases, 19 bases remained unmatched. From germline, CDR1 is SGHRS and CDR2 YFSETQ. The CDR3 covers 18 residues. CDR3 bases: TGCGCCAGCAGCTGGGGAGGCGGGGGTCCCAACTCCGTTAATGAGCAGTTCTTC. This sequence encodes CASSWGGGGPNSVNEQFF.

The V call is TRBV10-3, the J call TRBJ2-5; tentatively, D is TRBD2 (6 bases). Germline V gene data show CDR1 as ENHRY and CDR2 as SYGVKD. V dropped 4 bases and J dropped 1 base, with 7 bases sitting between them. This CDR3 region has 13 residues. The CDR3, as DNA: TGTGCCATCAGTGGGACTACCCAAGAGACCCAGTACTTC. Translating it yields CAISGTTQETQYF.

The chain joins TRBV7-6 to TRBJ2-1, with a tentative D call TRBD2 (6 bases). Looked up from germline, CDR1 is SGHVS and CDR2 is FNYEAQ. The CDR3 is 17 residues long. Trimming shortened V by 1 base and J by 4 bases, and 17 bases separated the two germline ends. The CDR3 region is CASSLGDLAYPYNEQFF. DNA for the CDR3: TGTGCCAGCAGCTTAGGAGATCTAGCGTACCCTTACAATGAGCAGTTCTTC.

The chain uses TRBV27 and TRBJ2-7; 10 bases map to TRBD2. CDR1 is MNHEY and CDR2 is SMNVEV in the germline V gene (reference sequence). J lost 4 bases, V lost 3 bases, and 3 bases had no gene match. The CDR3 runs to 14 residues. CDR3 sequence reads: CASSFLAGEYEQYF. Written as DNA, the CDR3 is TGTGCCAGCAGTTTCCTAGCGGGGGAATACGAGCAGTACTTC.

The chain carries TRBV3-1 (or the pseudogene TRBV3-2) and TRBJ2-1; 12 positions match TRBD2. V shed 1 base and J 6 bases; nucleotides not matched to a gene: 7. Germline V lookup: CDR1 LGHDT, CDR2 YNNKEL (reference sequence). This CDR3 is 17 amino acids long. DNA of the CDR3: TGTGCCAGCAGCCAAGTACTAGCGGGAGGATGGGGCAATGAGCAGTTCTTC. The encoded protein is CASSQVLAGGWGNEQFF.

CDR3 in amino acids: CASSFLGGPSNQPQHF. DNA of the CDR3: TGTGCCAGCAGTTTCTTAGGGGGTCCTAGCAATCAGCCCCAGCATTTT. This sequence joins TRBV28 and TRBJ1-5; D might be TRBD1 (6 bases). V was cut by 3 bases and J by 0 bases, with 12 bases left in between. Germline V gene lookup returns CDR1 MDHEN and CDR2 SYDVKM. CDR3 length equals 16 residues.

The V call is TRBV11-2, the J call TRBJ2-1; a possible D gene is TRBD2 (6 bases). Germline-derived CDR1 and CDR2 are SGHAT and FQNNGV. V was cut by 3 bases and J by 4 bases, with 13 bases left in between. The CDR3 has 15 amino acids. The DNA for the CDR3 is TGTGCCAGCAGCTTGAGCGGGCCGAGGTACAATGAGCAGTTCTTC. Its translation is CASSLSGPRYNEQFF.

This chain joins TRBV6-2 or TRBV6-3 and TRBJ2-3; 7 bases fit TRBD1. CDR1 MNHEY and CDR2 SVGEGT come from the germline V gene. The V segment lost 5 bases and the J segment 2 bases; nucleotides outside the gene matches: 4. The CDR3 has 14 amino acids. The CDR3 reads CASSPDRYTDTQYF. In nucleotides, the CDR3 is TGTGCCAGCAGTCCGGACAGGTACACAGATACGCAGTATTTT.

This clone was recorded at least ten times. The V call is TRBV7-9, the J call TRBJ1-1; D is undetermined. Trimming left V 1 base short and J 5 bases short, with 11 bases between. CDR1 and CDR2 (germline): SEHNR, FQNEAQ (reference sequence). The CDR3 loop spans 14 amino acids. CDR3 in DNA: TGTGCCAGCAGCTTAGGCGCCCCGGAGACTGAAGCTTTCTTT. Translation: CASSLGAPETEAFF.